The clone carrying this TCR beta chain was seen a handful of times. Its antigen is not known. This entry is derived from a study of human T cells and chemical hapten exposure. Across the study: The use of 2% DPC on 2 cm by 2 cm of upper inner arm skin constituted sensitization. Patch tests put 0.01% DPC on the upper back, and the results were checked at 6 days.

Germline CDR1 MNHNY, CDR2 SVGAGI (reference sequence). CDR3 length equals 17 residues. Trimming took 2 bases from V and 0 from J, leaving 14 bases between them. Described time point: patch test 1, 2 weeks after DPC sensitization. The treatment: therapeutic diphenylcyclopropenone sensitization with weekly scalp DPC. Source study methods: Between about 23,224 and 700,000 TCRs appeared in each sample, and the median stood at 95,638. TCRdb itself ran the RACE reads through MiXCR, one entry per CDR3 protein. These V and J calls derive from TCRdb rather than the authors' analysis. The sample includes just under 350,000 distinct CDR3 sequences, approximately 6.3% of them seen just once. Study-wide findings and caveats: The immune response of these alopecia patients might not match healthy individuals'.

The chain links TRBV6-6 to TRBJ1-5; D unclear. The sequences come from whole blood, collected in connection with sensitization to the hapten diphenylcyclopropenone (DPC). This receptor was taken from a woman aged 18-29 years with alopecia areata. Some clones in this sample may be carry-over from other donors' samples. CDR3 nucleotides: TGTGCCAGCAGTTACGGTCCGGGTGTCTATAGCAATCAGCCCCAGCATTTT. This codes for CASSYGPGVYSNQPQHF.